Sequencing of this T cell receptor beta chain was carried out in a study of T-cell memory formation after mild COVID-19 (dated by TCRdb to about 2021). A note on the overall study: TCR sequence clusters from the two donors were found to be largely donor specific. In two donors, T-cell clones that expanded and contracted after mild COVID-19 were followed by sequencing TCRalpha and TCRbeta repertoires longitudinally. Two young, previously healthy adult volunteers, one female and one male, were included in the cohort. Results the study describes overall, beyond this receptor: SARS-CoV-2 specificity was not confirmed for the second-wave clones peaking on day 37. Clones that contracted from day 15 to 85 showed balanced CD4/CD8 phenotypes, whereas a second wave of clones that expanded from day 15 to 37 leaned towards CD4+. Some responding clones were detected in pre-infection memory, which suggested that pre-existing cross-reactive memory T cells had joined the SARS-CoV-2 response. Contracting CD4+ clones were located mainly in the CM and EM memory subsets, whereas CD8+ clones were found to be enriched in EMRA. The study included only a couple of mild cases, and larger cohorts that include severe cases with pre-infection samples were judged to be necessary.

Ficoll-Paque density gradient centrifugation was the method used to isolate PBMCs. From the germline V gene, CDR1 is SGHNT and CDR2 is YENEEA. V has 3 bases trimmed and J has 6 bases trimmed; junction bases matching no gene number 4. The CDR3 has 15 amino acids, counting the end cysteine and phenylalanine. The DNA shown is the 45-base CDR3, in frame from base 1. The reads were generated on an Illumina NovaSeq 6000. cDNA libraries for TCRalpha and TCRbeta were prepared by 5'RACE using constant-segment primers, with sample barcodes and unique molecular identifiers added. Trizol reagent was used to extract RNA from every sample. Library amplification was performed in two PCR steps, and a second sample barcode and Illumina TruSeq adapters were introduced in the second step. Libraries were sequenced on an Illumina NovaSeq with 2 x 150 bp paired-end reads. The authors processed their data as follows. Demultiplexing of reads and collapsing into UMI-guided consensus sequences were performed with migec v1.2.7. Using mixcr v2.1.11, the UMI consensuses were aligned to TRA and TRB V and J templates and assembled into clonotypes. A clonotype was counted as expanded or contracted only when both edgeR and NoisET called the clonotype significant, with the noise models trained on biological replicates. For edgeR calls, the thresholds were a false discovery rate-adjusted p below 0.01 and a log2 fold-change of 1. As an exploratory analysis of dynamics, max-normalized trajectories of the 1000 most abundant clonotypes were examined with PCA combined with hierarchical clustering. Separately sequenced CD4+ and CD8+ repertoires were used to assign the CD4 or CD8 phenotype of responding clones. The public reads were reprocessed in TCRdb via fastp at Q25 and MiXCR, keeping in-frame beta chains. Rows merge per CDR3 protein into single entries with the most common DNA and genes. The V and J calls and clone size are TCRdb's, not the authors'. The sample has about 49,000 distinct CDR3 sequences on record, about 7% of them singletons. In total, the top ten clones hold roughly 1.4% of the sample.

In regard to this clonotype: The target of this receptor is not known. No base qualities exist here, and no much larger clone lies one base off it.

The sample comprised PBMCs or a T cell subset sorted from them (not recorded which). The TCR was taken from a man aged 18 to 29 who had mild COVID-19 (a few samples of this study predate the infection). The sample titles of this study are shuffled in the database, so cell type and time point are left out; the donor was told from shared clones. The rearranged segments are TRBV11-3 and TRBJ2-2; 10 junctional bases match TRBD1. CDR3 sequence: CASSLETGGSGELFF. The DNA reads TGTGCCAGCAGCTTGGAGACAGGGGGCTCCGGGGAGCTGTTTTTT.